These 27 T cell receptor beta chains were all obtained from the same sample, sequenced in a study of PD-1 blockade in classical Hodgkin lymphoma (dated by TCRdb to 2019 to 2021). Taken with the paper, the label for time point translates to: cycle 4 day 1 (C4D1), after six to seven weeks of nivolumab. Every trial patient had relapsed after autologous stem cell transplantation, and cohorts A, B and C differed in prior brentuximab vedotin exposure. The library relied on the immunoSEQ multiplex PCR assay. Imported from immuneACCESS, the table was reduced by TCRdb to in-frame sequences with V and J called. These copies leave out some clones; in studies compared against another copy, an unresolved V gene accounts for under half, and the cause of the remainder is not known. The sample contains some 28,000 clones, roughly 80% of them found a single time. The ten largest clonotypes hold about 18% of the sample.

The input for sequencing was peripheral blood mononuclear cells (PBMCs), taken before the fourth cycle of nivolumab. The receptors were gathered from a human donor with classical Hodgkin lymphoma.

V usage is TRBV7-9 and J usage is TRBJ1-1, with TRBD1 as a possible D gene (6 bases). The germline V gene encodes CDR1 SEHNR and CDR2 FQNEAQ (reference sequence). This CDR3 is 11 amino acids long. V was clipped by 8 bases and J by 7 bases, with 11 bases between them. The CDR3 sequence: CASVGGHEAFF. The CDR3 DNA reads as TGTGCCAGCGTCGGGGGGCATGAAGCTTTCTTT. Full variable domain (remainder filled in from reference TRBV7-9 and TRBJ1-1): DTGVSQNPRHKITKRGQNVTFRCDPISEHNRLYWYRQTLGQGPEFLTYFQNEAQLEKSRLLSDRFSAERPKGSFSTLEIQRTEQGDSAMYLCASVGGHEAFFGQGTRLTVV.

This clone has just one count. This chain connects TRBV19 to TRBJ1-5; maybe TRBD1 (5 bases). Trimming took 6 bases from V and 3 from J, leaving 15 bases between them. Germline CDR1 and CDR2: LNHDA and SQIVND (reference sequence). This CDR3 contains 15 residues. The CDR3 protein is CASSSWGDLNQPQHF. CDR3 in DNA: TGTGCCAGTAGCTCCTGGGGGGATCTCAATCAGCCCCAGCATTTT.

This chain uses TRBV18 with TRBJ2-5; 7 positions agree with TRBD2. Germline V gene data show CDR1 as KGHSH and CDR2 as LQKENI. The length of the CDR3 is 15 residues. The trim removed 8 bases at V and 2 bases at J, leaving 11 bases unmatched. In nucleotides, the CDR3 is TGTGCCAGCCGACCTCAAATCGGGGGGCAAGAGACCCAGTACTTC. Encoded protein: CASRPQIGGQETQYF.

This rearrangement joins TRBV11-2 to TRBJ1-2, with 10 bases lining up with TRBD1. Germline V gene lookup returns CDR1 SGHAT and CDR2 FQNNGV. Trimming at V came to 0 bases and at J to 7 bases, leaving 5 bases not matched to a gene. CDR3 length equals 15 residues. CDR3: CASSLESRTGGGYTF. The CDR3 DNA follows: TGTGCCAGCAGCTTAGAATCTAGGACAGGGGGTGGCTACACCTTC.

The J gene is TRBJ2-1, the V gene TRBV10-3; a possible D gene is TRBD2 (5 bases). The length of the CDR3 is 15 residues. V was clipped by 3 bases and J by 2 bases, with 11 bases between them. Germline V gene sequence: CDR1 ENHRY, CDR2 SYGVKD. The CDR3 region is CAISDGSPAYNEQFF. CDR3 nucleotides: TGTGCCATCAGTGATGGGAGCCCTGCCTACAATGAGCAGTTCTTC.

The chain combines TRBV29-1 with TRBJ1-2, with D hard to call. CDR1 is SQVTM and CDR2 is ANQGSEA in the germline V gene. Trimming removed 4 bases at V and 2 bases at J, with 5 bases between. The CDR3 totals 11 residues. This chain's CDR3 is CSVVDNYGYTF. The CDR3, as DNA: TGCAGCGTTGTGGACAACTATGGCTACACCTTC.

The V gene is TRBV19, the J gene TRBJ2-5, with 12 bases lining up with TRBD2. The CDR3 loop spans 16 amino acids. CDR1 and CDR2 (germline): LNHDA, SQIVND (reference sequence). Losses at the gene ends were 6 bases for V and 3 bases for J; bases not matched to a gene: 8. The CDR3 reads CASRNSGLAGKETQYF. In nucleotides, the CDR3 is TGTGCCAGTAGGAACTCCGGACTAGCGGGGAAAGAGACCCAGTACTTC.

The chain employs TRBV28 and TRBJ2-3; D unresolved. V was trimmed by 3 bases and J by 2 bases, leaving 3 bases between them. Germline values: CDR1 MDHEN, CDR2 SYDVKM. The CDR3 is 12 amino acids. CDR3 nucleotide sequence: TGTGCCAGCAGTTTTAACACAGATACGCAGTATTTT. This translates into CASSFNTDTQYF.

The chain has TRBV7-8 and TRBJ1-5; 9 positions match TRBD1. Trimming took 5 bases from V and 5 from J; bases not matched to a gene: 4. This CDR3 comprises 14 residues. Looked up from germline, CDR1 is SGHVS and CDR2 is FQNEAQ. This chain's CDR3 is CASSHTGGYQPQHF. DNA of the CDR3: TGTGCCAGCAGCCACACAGGGGGCTATCAGCCCCAGCATTTT.

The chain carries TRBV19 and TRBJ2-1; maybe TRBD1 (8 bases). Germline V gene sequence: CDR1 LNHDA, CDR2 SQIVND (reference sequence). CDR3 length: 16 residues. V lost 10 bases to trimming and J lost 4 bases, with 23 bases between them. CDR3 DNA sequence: TGTGCCACCACCGGGGGGACAGGAAGGACGTACAATGAGCAGTTCTTC. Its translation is CATTGGTGRTYNEQFF.

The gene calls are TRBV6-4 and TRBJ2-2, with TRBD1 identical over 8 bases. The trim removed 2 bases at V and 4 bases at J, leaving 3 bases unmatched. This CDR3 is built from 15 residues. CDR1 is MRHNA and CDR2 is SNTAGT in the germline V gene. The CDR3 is CASSDTDRVTGELFF. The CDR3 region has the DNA TGTGCCAGCAGTGACACGGACAGGGTCACCGGGGAGCTGTTTTTT.

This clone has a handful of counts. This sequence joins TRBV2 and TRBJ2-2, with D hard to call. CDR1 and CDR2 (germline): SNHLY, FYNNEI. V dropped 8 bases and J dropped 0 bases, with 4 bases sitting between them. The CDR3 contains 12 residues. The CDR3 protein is CASGTNTGELFF. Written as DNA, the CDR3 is TGTGCCAGCGGGACGAACACCGGGGAGCTGTTTTTT. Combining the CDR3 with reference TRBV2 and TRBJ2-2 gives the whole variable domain EPEVTQTPSHQVTQMGQEVILRCVPISNHLYFYWYRQILGQKVEFLVSFYNNEISEKSEIFDDQFSVERPDGSNFTLKIRSTKLEDSAMYFCASGTNTGELFFGEGSRLTVL.

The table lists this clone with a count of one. This CDR3 is CASSLGRFQPQHF. Written as DNA, the CDR3 is TGTGCCAGCAGCCTAGGCCGGTTCCAGCCCCAGCATTTT. The genes are TRBV6-5 and TRBJ1-5; D call uncertain. CDR1 is MNHEY, CDR2 SVGAGI, per germline. The CDR3 runs 13 residues. Trimming left V 6 bases short and J 7 bases short, with 13 bases between.

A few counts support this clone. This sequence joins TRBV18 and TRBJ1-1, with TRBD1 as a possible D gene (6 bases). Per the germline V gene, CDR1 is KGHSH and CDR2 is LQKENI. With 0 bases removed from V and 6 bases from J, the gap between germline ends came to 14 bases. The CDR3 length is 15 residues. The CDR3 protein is CASSPPLVRGAEAFF. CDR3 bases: TGTGCCAGCTCACCACCGTTAGTAAGGGGGGCTGAAGCTTTCTTT.

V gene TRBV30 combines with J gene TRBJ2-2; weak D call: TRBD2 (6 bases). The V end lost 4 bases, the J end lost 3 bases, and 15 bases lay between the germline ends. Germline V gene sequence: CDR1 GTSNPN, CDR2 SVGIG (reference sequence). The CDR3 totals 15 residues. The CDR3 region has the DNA TGTGCCTGGACCGCGTCCGGGAGAGACACCGGGGAGCTGTTTTTT. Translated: CAWTASGRDTGELFF.

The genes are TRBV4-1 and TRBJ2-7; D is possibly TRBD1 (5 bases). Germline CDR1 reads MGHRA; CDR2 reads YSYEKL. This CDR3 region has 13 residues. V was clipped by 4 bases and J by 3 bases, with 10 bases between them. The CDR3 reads CASSPDTFYEQYF. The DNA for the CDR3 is TGCGCCAGCAGCCCGGACACTTTCTACGAGCAGTACTTC.

The CDR3 region has the DNA TGTGCCAGCAGGGATTCTAGCGGGGGTGCCTACGAGCAGTACTTC. Translating it yields CASRDSSGGAYEQYF. The rearrangement joins TRBV6-6 to TRBJ2-7; TRBD2 aligns across 10 bases. J gave up 2 bases and V 6 bases, and 7 bases lay outside the gene matches. The CDR3 spans 15 residues. Germline values: CDR1 MNHNY, CDR2 SVGAGI (reference sequence).

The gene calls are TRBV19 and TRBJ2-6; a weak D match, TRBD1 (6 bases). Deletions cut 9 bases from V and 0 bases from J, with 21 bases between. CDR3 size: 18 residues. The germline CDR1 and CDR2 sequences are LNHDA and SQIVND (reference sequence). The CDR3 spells CARSPQGMGDSGANVLTF. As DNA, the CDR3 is TGTGCCAGGAGCCCCCAGGGGATGGGGGACTCTGGGGCCAACGTCCTGACTTTC.

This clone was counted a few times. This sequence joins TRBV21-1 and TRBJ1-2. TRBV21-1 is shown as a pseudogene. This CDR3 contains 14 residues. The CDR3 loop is CASRNGGFDYGYTF. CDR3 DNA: TGTGCCAGCAGAAACGGGGGTTTTGACTATGGCTACACCTTC.

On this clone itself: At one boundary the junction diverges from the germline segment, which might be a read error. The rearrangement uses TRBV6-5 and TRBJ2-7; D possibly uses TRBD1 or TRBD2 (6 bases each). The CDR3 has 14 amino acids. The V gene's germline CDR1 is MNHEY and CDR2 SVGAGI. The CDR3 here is CASSYSRGAYGQYF. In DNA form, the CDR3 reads TGTGCCAGCAGTTACTCAAGGGGGGCCTACGGGCAGTACTTC.

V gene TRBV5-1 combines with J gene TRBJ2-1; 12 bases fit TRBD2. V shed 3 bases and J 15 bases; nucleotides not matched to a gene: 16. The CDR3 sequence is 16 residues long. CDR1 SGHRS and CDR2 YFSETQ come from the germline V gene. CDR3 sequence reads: CASSSVTSGGPQVPFF. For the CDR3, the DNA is TGCGCCAGCAGCTCCGTGACTAGCGGGGGCCCTCAAGTCCCGTTCTTC.

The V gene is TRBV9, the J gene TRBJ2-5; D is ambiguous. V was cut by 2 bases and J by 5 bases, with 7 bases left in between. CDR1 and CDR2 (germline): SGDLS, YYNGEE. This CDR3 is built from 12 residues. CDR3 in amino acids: CASSVARETQYF. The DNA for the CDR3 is TGTGCCAGCAGCGTTGCGCGCGAGACCCAGTACTTC.

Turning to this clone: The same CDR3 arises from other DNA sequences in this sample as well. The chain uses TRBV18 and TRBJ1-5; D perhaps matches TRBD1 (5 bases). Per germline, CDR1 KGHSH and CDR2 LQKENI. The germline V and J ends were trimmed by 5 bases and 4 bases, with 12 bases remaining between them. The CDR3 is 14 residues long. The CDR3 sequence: CASSTGRGNQPQHF. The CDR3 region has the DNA TGTGCCAGCTCAACCGGGCGGGGGAATCAGCCCCAGCATTTT.

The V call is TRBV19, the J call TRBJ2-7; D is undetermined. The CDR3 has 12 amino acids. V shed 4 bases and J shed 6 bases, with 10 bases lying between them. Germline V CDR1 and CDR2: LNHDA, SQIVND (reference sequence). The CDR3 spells CASSKLGREQYF. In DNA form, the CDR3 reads TGTGCCAGTAGTAAGCTAGGACGCGAGCAGTACTTC.

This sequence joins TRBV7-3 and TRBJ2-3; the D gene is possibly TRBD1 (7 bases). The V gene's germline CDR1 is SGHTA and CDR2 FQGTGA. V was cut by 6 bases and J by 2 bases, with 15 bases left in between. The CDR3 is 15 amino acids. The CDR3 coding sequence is TGTGCCAGCAGGAATCCAGGGGGGCCCACAGATACGCAGTATTTT. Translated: CASRNPGGPTDTQYF.

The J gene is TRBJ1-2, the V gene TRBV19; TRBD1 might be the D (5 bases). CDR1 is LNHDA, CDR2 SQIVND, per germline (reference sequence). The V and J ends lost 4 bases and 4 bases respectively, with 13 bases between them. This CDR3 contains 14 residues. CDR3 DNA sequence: TGTGCCAGTAGTACCTGGGGGGTCCGCTATGGCTACACCTTC. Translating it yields CASSTWGVRYGYTF.

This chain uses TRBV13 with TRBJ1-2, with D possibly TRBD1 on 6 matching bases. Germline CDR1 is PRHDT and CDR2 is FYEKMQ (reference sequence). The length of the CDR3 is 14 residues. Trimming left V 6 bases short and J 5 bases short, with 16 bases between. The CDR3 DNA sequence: TGTGCCAGCAGTTACAGGGTTCCCTTGTATGGCTACACCTTC. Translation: CASSYRVPLYGYTF. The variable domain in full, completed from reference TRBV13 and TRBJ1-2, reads AAGVIQSPRHLIKEKRETATLKCYPIPRHDTVYWYQQGPGQDPQFLISFYEKMQSDKGSIPDRFSAQQFSDYHSELNMSSLELGDSALYFCASSYRVPLYGYTFGSGTRLTVV.